Detailed here is one T cell receptor (beta chain). The antigen remains unidentified. Losses at the gene ends were 5 bases for V and 2 bases for J; bases not matched to a gene: 8. This CDR3 is 15 amino acids long. Germline assignment: CDR1 SQVTM and CDR2 ANQGSEA. This entry is derived from a study of beta chain features in type 1 diabetes. Study-wide points: PCR might favor shorter templates, equally in patients and controls.

Expressed TCRB transcripts were sequenced after all isolated RNA was converted to cDNA. Sequenced by immunoSEQ multiplex PCR; TCRdb stores in-frame clones only, minus some. The sample holds 350,000 to 400,000 clones, around 16% seen once. This receptor was obtained from a woman between 18 and 29 years old in good health. Specimen: naive CD4+ T cells from blood. The chain couples TRBV29-1 to TRBJ2-3; 9 positions agree with TRBD2. The CDR3 DNA is TGCAGCGTTCAGAGACTAGCGGATCCCACAGATACGCAGTATTTT. This sequence encodes CSVQRLADPTDTQYF.